The present entry profiles one TCR beta chain with its context. The data originate from a study of T-cell reconstitution after alpha-beta-depleted transplantation in children. CDR3 length equals 15 residues. V lost 8 bases and J lost 0; bases outside the gene matches: 5. CDR1 and CDR2 (germline): SGHTA, FQGNSA. TCRbeta library construction was performed incorporating unique molecular identifiers. TCRdb ran MiXCR on the PCR reads and lists one entry per CDR3 protein. The sample records around 530,000 distinct CDR3 sequences, approximately 32% being singletons. The sequence derives from a human donor who donated a stem cell graft to a child with aplastic anemia. Sample: PBMCs from the stem cell graft donor, taken from the stem cell graft. This chain connects TRBV7-2 to TRBJ2-5; 11 bases are shared with TRBD2. The CDR3 reads CASDLAGGYQETQYF. For the CDR3, the DNA is TGTGCCAGCGACTTAGCGGGAGGGTACCAAGAGACCCAGTACTTC.